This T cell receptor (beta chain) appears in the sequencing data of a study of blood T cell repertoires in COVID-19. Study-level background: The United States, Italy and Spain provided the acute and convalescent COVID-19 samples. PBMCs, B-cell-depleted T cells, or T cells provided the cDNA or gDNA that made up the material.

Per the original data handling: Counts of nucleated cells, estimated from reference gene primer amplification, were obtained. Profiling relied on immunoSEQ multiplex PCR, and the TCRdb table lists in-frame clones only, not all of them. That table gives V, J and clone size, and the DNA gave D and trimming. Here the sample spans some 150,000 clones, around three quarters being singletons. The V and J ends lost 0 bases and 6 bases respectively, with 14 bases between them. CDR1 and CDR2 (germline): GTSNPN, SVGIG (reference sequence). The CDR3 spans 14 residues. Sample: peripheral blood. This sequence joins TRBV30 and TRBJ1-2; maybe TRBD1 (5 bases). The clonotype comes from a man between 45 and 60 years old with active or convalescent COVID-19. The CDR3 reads CAWSVLRARDGYTF. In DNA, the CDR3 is TGTGCCTGGAGTGTACTCAGGGCCCGCGATGGCTACACCTTC.